This T cell receptor beta chain was sequenced in a study of chemoradiotherapy in HPV16-positive cancers. Sequencing used immunoSEQ multiplex PCR; TCRdb keeps in-frame clones, though not all of them. The table records under 14,000 clones, 74% of them present only once. Germline V gene sequence: CDR1 SGHVS, CDR2 FQNEAQ. The CDR3 runs 13 residues. The junction had 6 bases not matched to a gene; V was cut back by 8 bases and J by 6 bases. In the case of this clone: Its antigen is not known.

Study-level findings and limits: Non-HPV-specific T cells did not expand in tumors during treatment, whereas candidate HPV-specific clones and E7-related motifs did.

This specimen was collected from a patient who underwent chemoradiotherapy. The V and J genes are TRBV7-8 and TRBJ2-1, with TRBD2 matching over 8 bases. The source is a human donor with HPV-associated anogenital cancer. CDR3 DNA: TGTGCCAGCGGCATAGGACTAGCCAATGAGCAGTTCTTC. This sequence encodes CASGIGLANEQFF.